One and the same sample provided the 15 T cell receptor beta chains below, sequenced in a study of neurological immune-mediated disorders. Using its own MiXCR run on the 5' RACE reads, TCRdb lists one record per CDR3 protein. Of roughly 30,000 distinct CDR3 sequences listed, approximately 5.4% are singletons. The sequencing input was CD4+ T cells from blood. These receptors were taken from a woman in her 50s in good health.

In its sample, this clonotype was seen many times. This sequence joins TRBV5-1 and TRBJ2-7; TRBD2 agrees at 11 bases. V dropped 3 bases and J dropped 2; count of bases not matched to a gene: 4. There are 15 residues in the CDR3. Germline CDR1 reads SGHRS; CDR2 reads YFSETQ. The CDR3 reads CASSSGTSGTYEQYF. CDR3 coding DNA: TGCGCCAGCAGCTCCGGGACTAGCGGAACCTACGAGCAGTACTTC.

This clonotype is categorized as medium-sized. CDR3 in amino acids: CASSLGTGVKDTEAFF. The CDR3 bases are TGTGCCAGCAGCCTAGGGACAGGGGTGAAGGACACTGAAGCTTTCTTT. The chain carries TRBV7-6 and TRBJ1-1; 10 bases are shared with TRBD1. This CDR3 spans 16 amino acids. The germline gives CDR1 SGHVS, CDR2 FNYEAQ. J gave up 3 bases and V 5 bases, and 9 bases lay outside the gene matches.

This clonotype has ten or more counts. The chain links TRBV7-2 to TRBJ2-2, with D unclear. Trimming took off 0 bases at V and 3 bases at J, with 5 bases between the two ends. Germline V gene sequence: CDR1 SGHTA, CDR2 FQGNSA. The CDR3 sequence is 14 residues long. The CDR3 DNA is TGTGCCAGCAGCTTAGCGTGGGACACCGGGGAGCTGTTTTTT. Translation: CASSLAWDTGELFF.

This clonotype has ten or more counts. The chain has TRBV7-2 and TRBJ1-2; D is unresolved. The germline CDR1 and CDR2 sequences are SGHTA and FQGNSA. V was pared by 4 bases and J by 5 bases, with 14 bases between. The CDR3 runs to 14 residues. The CDR3 region has the DNA TGTGCCAGCAGCTCACGGACTCAAGAATATGGCTACACCTTC. This gives the protein CASSSRTQEYGYTF.

This clonotype was counted ten times or more. CDR3 bases: TGTGCCAGCAGCTTGGAACAGGGTTTTGGAGAGACCCAGTACTTC. This codes for CASSLEQGFGETQYF. This sequence joins TRBV5-6 and TRBJ2-5; a weak D match, TRBD1 (6 bases). Looked up from germline, CDR1 is SGHDT and CDR2 is YYEEEE. CDR3 length: 15 amino acids. Trimming shortened V by 0 bases and J by 4 bases, and 13 bases separated the two germline ends.

By sample fraction, this clonotype is medium-sized. This chain connects TRBV4-1 to TRBJ1-4; D ambiguous. The CDR3 sequence is 15 residues long. V lost 1 base and J lost 6, with 12 bases in between. The V gene's germline CDR1 is MGHRA and CDR2 YSYEKL. CDR3 sequence (DNA): TGCGCCAGCAGCCAAGGTGTAGGGTTTGATGAAAAACTGTTTTTT. This translates into CASSQGVGFDEKLFF.

This clonotype was counted many times. The chain links TRBV28 to TRBJ1-1; D ambiguous. The CDR3 runs 11 residues. The germline gives CDR1 MDHEN, CDR2 SYDVKM. The V gene lost 8 bases and the J gene lost 1 base, with 5 bases spanning the gap. The CDR3 nucleotides are TGTGCCAGCCAAGAGAACACTGAAGCTTTCTTT. Protein product: CASQENTEAFF.

There are many counts of this clonotype. The chain couples TRBV6-5 to TRBJ2-3; no clear D gene. With 6 bases removed from V and 4 bases from J, the gap between germline ends came to 17 bases. The CDR3 is 15 residues long. CDR1 is MNHEY, CDR2 SVGAGI, per germline. CDR3: CASSHSFRGADTQYF. DNA for the CDR3: TGTGCCAGCAGCCACTCCTTCCGCGGCGCAGATACGCAGTATTTT.

This clonotype was found many times. V gene TRBV20-1 combines with J gene TRBJ2-1; no clear D. Germline loops: CDR1 DFQATT, CDR2 SNEGSKA (reference sequence). Trimming pared 3 bases from V and 12 bases from J, leaving 12 bases between. CDR3 length: 11 residues. In nucleotides, the CDR3 is TGCAGTGCTAGGGGTAGAGACTCGCAGTTCTTC. This gives the protein CSARGRDSQFF.

This clonotype was detected many times. The gene calls are TRBV20-1 and TRBJ2-2; D not resolved. The CDR3 spans 13 residues. Trimming removed 7 bases at V and 2 bases at J, with 11 bases between. Looked up from germline, CDR1 is DFQATT and CDR2 is SNEGSKA (reference sequence). The CDR3 DNA is TGCAGTGTCCTACCGACCAACACCGGGGAGCTGTTTTTT. Amino acid sequence: CSVLPTNTGELFF.

This clonotype was detected ten times or more. The chain couples TRBV4-1 to TRBJ1-3; D is ambiguous. This CDR3 has 16 residues. V lost 0 bases, J lost 0 bases, and 9 bases lay in between. The germline V gene has CDR1 MGHRA and CDR2 YSYEKL. The CDR3 DNA sequence: TGCGCCAGCAGCCAAGAAACAGCGTTCTCTGGAAACACCATATATTTT. Translation gives CASSQETAFSGNTIYF.

As to this clonotype: At one end the junction does not follow the germline gene, possibly because of a read error. This rearrangement joins TRBV3-1 to TRBJ1-2; D is uncertain. The length of the CDR3 is 16 residues. CDR1 and CDR2 (germline): LGHDT, YNNKEL (reference sequence). The CDR3 nucleotides are TGTGCCAACAGCCAATCTTCCAGGACCCATGGCGGTGGCTACACCTTC. As protein: CANSQSSRTHGGGYTF.

The table lists this clonotype with many counts. The CDR3, as DNA: TGCGCCAGCAGCCTTGACATTGGCTATGGCTACACCTTC. This gives the protein CASSLDIGYGYTF. V is TRBV5-1 and J is TRBJ1-2; D remains ambiguous. Between the trimmed V and J ends, which lost 4 bases and 4 bases, there was a span of 11 bases. The CDR3 contains 13 residues. The germline gives CDR1 SGHRS, CDR2 YFSETQ.

This clonotype showed up many times. The J gene is TRBJ1-2, the V gene TRBV20-1; TRBD1 agrees at 7 bases. The CDR3 extends over 13 amino acids. J gave up 5 bases and V 1 base, and 4 bases lay outside the gene matches. Germline V gene data show CDR1 as DFQATT and CDR2 as SNEGSKA (reference sequence). Here the CDR3 DNA reads TGCAGTGCTAGAGTGACAGGGAGTTATGGCTACACCTTC. Its translation is CSARVTGSYGYTF.

Ten or more counts support this clonotype. The chain joins TRBV11-3 to TRBJ2-7, with 8 bases identical to TRBD1. The CDR3 consists of 13 residues. Germline CDR1 and CDR2: SGHNT and YENEEA. After removal of 5 bases from V and 5 bases from J, the junction contained 5 bases not matched to a gene. The CDR3: CASSHRTGNEQYF. The CDR3 DNA sequence: TGTGCCAGCAGCCATCGGACAGGGAACGAGCAGTACTTC. Supplemented by reference TRBV11-3 and TRBJ2-7, the full variable domain reads EAGVVQSPRYKIIEKKQPVAFWCNPISGHNTLYWYLQNLGQGPELLIRYENEEAVDDSQLPKDRFSAERLKGVDSTLKIQPAELGDSAVYLCASSHRTGNEQYFGPGTRLTVT.